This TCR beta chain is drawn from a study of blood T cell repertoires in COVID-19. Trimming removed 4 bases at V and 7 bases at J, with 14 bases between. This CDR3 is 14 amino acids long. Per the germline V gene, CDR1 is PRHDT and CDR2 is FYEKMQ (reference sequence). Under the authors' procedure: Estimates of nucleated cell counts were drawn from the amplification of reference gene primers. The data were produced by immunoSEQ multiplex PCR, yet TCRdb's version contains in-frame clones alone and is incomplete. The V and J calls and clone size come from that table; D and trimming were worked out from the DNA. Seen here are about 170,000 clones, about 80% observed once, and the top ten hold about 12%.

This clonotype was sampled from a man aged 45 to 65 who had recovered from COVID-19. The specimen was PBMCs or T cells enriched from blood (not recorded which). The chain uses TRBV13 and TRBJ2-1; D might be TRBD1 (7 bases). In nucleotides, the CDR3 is TGTGCCAGCAGCTCTTACAGGGGAGGAAATGAGCAGTTCTTC. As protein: CASSSYRGGNEQFF.